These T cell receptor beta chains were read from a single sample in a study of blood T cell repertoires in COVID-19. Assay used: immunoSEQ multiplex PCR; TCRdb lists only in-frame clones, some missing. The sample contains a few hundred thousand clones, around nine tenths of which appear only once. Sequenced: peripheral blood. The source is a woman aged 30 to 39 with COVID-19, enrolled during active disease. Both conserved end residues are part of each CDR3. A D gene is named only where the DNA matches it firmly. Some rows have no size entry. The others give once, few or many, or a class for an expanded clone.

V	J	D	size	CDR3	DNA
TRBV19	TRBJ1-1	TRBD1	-	CASIHRGPGTEAFF	TGTGCCAGTATCCACAGGGGACCGGGCACTGAAGCTTTCTTT
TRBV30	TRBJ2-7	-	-	CAWSLTNSYEQYF	TGTGCCTGGAGTTTGACTAACTCCTACGAGCAGTACTTC
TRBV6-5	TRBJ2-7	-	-	CASRPPGNPYEQYF	TGTGCCAGCAGACCCCCCGGGAACCCTTACGAGCAGTACTTC
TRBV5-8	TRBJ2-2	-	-	CASSTGNTNTGELFF	TGTGCCAGCAGCACAGGGAACACGAACACCGGGGAGCTGTTTTTT
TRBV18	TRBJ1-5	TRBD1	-	CASSPTGGDQPQHF	TGTGCCAGCTCCCCGACAGGGGGCGATCAGCCCCAGCATTTT
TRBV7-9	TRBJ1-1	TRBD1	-	CASSPGQSNTEAFF	TGTGCCAGCAGCCCGGGACAGTCGAACACTGAAGCTTTCTTT
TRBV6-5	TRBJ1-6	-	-	CASTRTFHYSPLHF	TGTGCCAGCACTCGGACATTCCACTATTCACCCCTCCACTTT
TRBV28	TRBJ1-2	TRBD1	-	CASRAGGIYGYTF	TGTGCCAGCAGGGCAGGGGGCATCTATGGCTACACCTTC
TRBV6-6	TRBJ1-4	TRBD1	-	CASSSPGQGTNEKLFF	TGTGCCAGCAGTTCCCCGGGACAGGGGACTAATGAAAAACTGTTTTTT
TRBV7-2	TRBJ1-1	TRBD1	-	CASSYPLQGEAFF	TGTGCCAGCAGCTACCCCCTACAGGGGGAAGCTTTCTTT
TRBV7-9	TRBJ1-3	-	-	CASSLSGSGNTIYF	TGTGCCAGCAGCTTATCGGGCTCTGGAAACACCATATATTTT
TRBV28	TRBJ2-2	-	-	CASSLVGLSNTGELFF	TGTGCCAGCAGTTTAGTCGGACTCTCGAACACCGGGGAGCTGTTTTTT
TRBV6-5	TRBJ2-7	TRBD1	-	CASKRDRGYDEQYF	TGTGCCAGCAAAAGGGACAGGGGGTACGACGAGCAGTACTTC
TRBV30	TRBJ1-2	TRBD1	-	CAWSPSRGRGYTF	TGTGCCTGGAGTCCCTCGAGGGGGCGCGGCTACACCTTC
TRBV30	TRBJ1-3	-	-	CASGGRRENTIYF	TGTGCCTCCGGGGGGCGCCGGGAAAACACCATATATTTT
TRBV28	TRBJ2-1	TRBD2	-	CASSDSGRDFYNEQFF	TGTGCCAGCAGTGATAGCGGGAGGGATTTCTACAATGAGCAGTTCTTC
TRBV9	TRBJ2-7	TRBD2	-	CASSDSREGSYEQYF	TGTGCCAGCAGCGATTCCCGGGAGGGCTCCTACGAGCAGTACTTC
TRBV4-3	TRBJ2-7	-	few	CASSQEQGMYEQYF	TGCGCCAGCAGCCAAGAGCAGGGTATGTACGAGCAGTACTTC
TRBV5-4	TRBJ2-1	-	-	CASSLRDHPYNEQFF	TGTGCCAGCAGCTTGCGGGATCACCCCTACAATGAGCAGTTCTTC
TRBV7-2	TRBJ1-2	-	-	CASSLGRRQGGYTF	TGTGCCAGCAGTCTAGGGAGGCGCCAGGGTGGCTACACCTTC
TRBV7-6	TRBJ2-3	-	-	CASSPPGRVGTDTQYF	TGTGCCAGCAGCCCCCCCGGCAGGGTGGGGACAGATACGCAGTATTTT
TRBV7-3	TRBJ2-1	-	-	CASSLGGVRNEQFF	TGTGCCAGCAGCTTAGGAGGAGTAAGAAATGAGCAGTTCTTC
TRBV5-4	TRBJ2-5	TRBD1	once	CASSYGQGRETQYF	TGTGCCAGCAGCTACGGACAGGGGAGAGAGACCCAGTACTTC
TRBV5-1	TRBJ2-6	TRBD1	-	CASSTGGSGANVLTF	TGCGCCAGCAGTACAGGGGGCTCTGGGGCCAACGTCCTGACTTTC
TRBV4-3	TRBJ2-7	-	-	CASSHPPGGDPYEQYF	TGCGCCAGCAGCCACCCCCCCGGAGGGGATCCTTACGAGCAGTACTTC
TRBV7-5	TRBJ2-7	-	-	CARSCPRLAGLIHEQYF	TGTGCCAGAAGCTGCCCCAGACTAGCGGGGTTGATACACGAGCAGTACTTC
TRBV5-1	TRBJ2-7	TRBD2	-	CASSPRLAGSYEQYF	TGCGCCAGCAGCCCAAGACTAGCGGGCTCCTACGAGCAGTACTTC
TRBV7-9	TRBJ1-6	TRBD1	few	CASSPRTGSSYNSPLHF	TGTGCCAGCAGCCCTAGGACAGGGAGCTCCTATAATTCACCCCTCCACTTT
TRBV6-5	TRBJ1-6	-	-	CASRQVNSPLHF	TGTGCCAGCAGGCAGGTGAATTCACCCCTCCACTTT
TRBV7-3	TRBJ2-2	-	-	CASSLMVGVGELFF	TGTGCCAGCAGCTTAATGGTTGGAGTCGGGGAGCTGTTTTTT
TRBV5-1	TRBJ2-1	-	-	CASSLDSSYNEQFF	TGCGCCAGCAGCTTGGACAGCTCCTACAATGAGCAGTTCTTC
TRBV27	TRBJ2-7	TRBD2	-	CASRSGSWYEQYF	TGTGCCAGCAGGAGCGGGAGTTGGTACGAGCAGTACTTC
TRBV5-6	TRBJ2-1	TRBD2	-	CASSLGLAGYNEQFF	TGTGCCAGCAGCCTGGGACTAGCGGGGTACAATGAGCAGTTCTTC
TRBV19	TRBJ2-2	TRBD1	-	CASSIGGGPVAGELFF	TGTGCCAGTAGTATAGGAGGGGGCCCGGTCGCCGGGGAGCTGTTTTTT
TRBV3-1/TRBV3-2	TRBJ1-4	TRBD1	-	CASSQELGQGRGWLFF	TGTGCCAGCAGCCAAGAGCTGGGACAGGGTCGGGGGTGGCTGTTTTTT
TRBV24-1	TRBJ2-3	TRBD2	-	CATSDFLAGGRDTQYF	TGTGCCACCAGTGATTTCCTAGCGGGAGGCCGGGATACGCAGTATTTT
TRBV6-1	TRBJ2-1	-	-	CASSEATTRGEQFF	TGTGCCAGCAGTGAAGCGACCACCAGGGGTGAGCAGTTCTTC
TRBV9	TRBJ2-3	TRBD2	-	CASSVGSGGPDTQYF	TGTGCCAGCAGCGTTGGTAGCGGGGGACCAGATACGCAGTATTTT
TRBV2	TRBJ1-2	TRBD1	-	CASVQDREEGYTF	TGTGCCAGCGTACAAGACAGGGAAGAAGGCTACACCTTC
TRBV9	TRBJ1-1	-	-	CASSVDGGVGAFF	TGTGCCAGCAGCGTAGATGGCGGGGTTGGAGCTTTCTTT
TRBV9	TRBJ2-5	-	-	CASSVGLATWGQETQYF	TGTGCCAGCAGCGTTGGGCTAGCGACGTGGGGCCAAGAGACCCAGTACTTC
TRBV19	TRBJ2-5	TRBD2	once	CASSDPLSGEGETQYF	TGTGCCAGTAGTGATCCGCTTTCGGGGGAGGGAGAGACCCAGTACTTC
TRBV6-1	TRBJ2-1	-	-	CASSDVRYNEQFF	TGTGCCAGCAGTGACGTGAGGTACAATGAGCAGTTCTTC
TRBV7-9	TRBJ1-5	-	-	CASSLAHGGLSNQPQHF	TGTGCCAGCAGCTTAGCGCACGGCGGCCTTAGCAATCAGCCCCAGCATTTT
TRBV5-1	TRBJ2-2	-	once	CASSPAGNTGELFF	TGCGCCAGCAGCCCGGCAGGCAACACCGGGGAGCTGTTTTTT